Listed here are 21 T cell receptor beta chains from one sample, sequenced in a study of control samples from healthy donors and cancer patients. Sequencing was performed with immunoSEQ multiplex PCR; in TCRdb, only in-frame clones are kept and a portion is missing. Among around 71,000 clones listed, 90% were seen once. Specimen: PBMCs. These receptors came from a woman between 50 and 59 years old with colorectal cancer.

The chain joins TRBV9 to TRBJ2-5; the match to TRBD2 covers 8 bases. V lost 0 bases, J lost 13 bases, and 8 bases stayed unmatched. This CDR3 contains 13 residues. CDR1 and CDR2 from the germline V gene are SGDLS and YYNGEE. CDR3 sequence (DNA): TGTGCCAGCAGCGTAGCTACTAGCGGAGCCACGTACTTC. It codes for CASSVATSGATYF.

This chain connects TRBV19 to TRBJ1-5, with TRBD1 matching 7 bases. Trimming removed 3 bases from V and 0 bases from J; junction bases left unmatched: 11. The CDR3 has 18 amino acids. Germline CDR1 LNHDA, CDR2 SQIVND (reference sequence). Here the CDR3 DNA reads TGTGCCAGTAGTATCGGGAGGGGGCCACTTTATAGCAATCAGCCCCAGCATTTT. Translating it yields CASSIGRGPLYSNQPQHF.

This chain joins TRBV6-4 and TRBJ2-7; TRBD2 might be the D (5 bases). Trimming pared 0 bases from V and 3 bases from J, leaving 9 bases between. Germline loops: CDR1 MRHNA, CDR2 SNTAGT. The CDR3 is 14 amino acids. This chain's CDR3 is CASSDSYGDYEQYF. Here the CDR3 DNA reads TGTGCCAGCAGTGACTCCTACGGGGACTACGAGCAGTACTTC.

The V and J genes are TRBV5-1 and TRBJ1-2; 7 bases are shared with TRBD1. Germline values: CDR1 SGHRS, CDR2 YFSETQ. Trimming cost V 0 bases and J 8 bases; bases outside gene matches: 10. This CDR3 has 15 residues. The CDR3 protein is CASSLAWRGPGGYTF. CDR3 nucleotide sequence: TGCGCCAGCAGCTTGGCCTGGAGGGGGCCGGGAGGCTACACCTTC.

The chain joins TRBV30 to TRBJ2-2; no definite D call. Germline loops: CDR1 GTSNPN, CDR2 SVGIG (reference sequence). V was clipped by 0 bases and J by 5 bases, with 19 bases between them. This CDR3 has 17 residues. CDR3 in DNA: TGTGCCTGGAGTGTACCCCTACACCTAGGGATGACCGGGGAGCTGTTTTTT. It specifies CAWSVPLHLGMTGELFF.

The chain recombines TRBV30 with TRBJ1-2; unclear D gene. The ends were cut back, 0 bases at V and 7 bases at J, with 9 bases in the middle. There are 12 residues in the CDR3. Germline V CDR1 and CDR2: GTSNPN, SVGIG (reference sequence). The CDR3 sequence: CAWSVLAVGYTF. For the CDR3, the DNA is TGTGCCTGGAGTGTACTAGCTGTTGGCTACACCTTC.

Concerning this clone: In the same sample, other DNA sequences code for this CDR3. The chain is built from TRBV2 and TRBJ1-2; weak D call: TRBD1 (6 bases). The CDR3 is 14 residues long. The germline V and J ends were trimmed by 2 bases and 1 base, with 8 bases remaining between them. CDR1 and CDR2 (germline): SNHLY, FYNNEI. The CDR3 reads CASSERRGNYGYTF. DNA for the CDR3: TGTGCCAGCAGTGAACGCAGGGGTAACTATGGCTACACCTTC.

The chain is built from TRBV5-4 and TRBJ1-1; the D gene is possibly TRBD1 (6 bases). Germline CDR1 and CDR2: SGHNT and YYREEE (reference sequence). This CDR3 has 15 amino acids. Trimming shortened V by 1 base and J by 5 bases, and 15 bases separated the two germline ends. The CDR3 DNA sequence: TGTGCCAGCAGCTTGAGGCAGGGGATCGGAACTGAAGCTTTCTTT. Encoded protein: CASSLRQGIGTEAFF.

This clone was seen just once. Other DNA sequences within the sample encode an identical CDR3. This chain joins TRBV5-1 and TRBJ2-5, with 12 bases aligning to TRBD2. V gave up 6 bases and J gave up 5 bases; unmatched junction bases: 5. This CDR3 region has 14 residues. CDR1 and CDR2 (germline): SGHRS, YFSETQ. The CDR3 bases are TGCGCCAGCACTAGCGGGGGGGCTCCGGAGACCCAGTACTTC. Its protein product is CASTSGGAPETQYF.

V gene TRBV19 combines with J gene TRBJ1-1, with TRBD1 matching over 8 bases. V gave up 8 bases and J gave up 11 bases; unmatched junction bases: 13. The germline V gene encodes CDR1 LNHDA and CDR2 SQIVND (reference sequence). The CDR3 length is 13 residues. CDR3 bases: TGTGCCAGTGATCCCCTACAGGGGGGTGTTGCTTTCTTT. Translation: CASDPLQGGVAFF.

The gene calls are TRBV27 and TRBJ2-3; D not certain. The CDR3 contains 13 residues. V was trimmed by 3 bases and J by 3 bases, leaving 7 bases between them. Germline CDR1 MNHEY, CDR2 SMNVEV (reference sequence). In nucleotides, the CDR3 is TGTGCCAGCAGTTTTCTGGAGACAGATACGCAGTATTTT. Protein product: CASSFLETDTQYF.

This chain joins TRBV5-1 and TRBJ1-4; no clear D. CDR3 length equals 16 residues. Per the germline V gene, CDR1 is SGHRS and CDR2 is YFSETQ. Between the trimmed V and J ends, which lost 0 bases and 0 bases, there was a span of 9 bases. The CDR3 region has the DNA TGCGCCAGCAGCTTGGGAGGGTTCGCAACTAATGAAAAACTGTTTTTT. It translates to CASSLGGFATNEKLFF. Full variable domain (remainder filled in from reference TRBV5-1 and TRBJ1-4): KAGVTQTPRYLIKTRGQQVTLSCSPISGHRSVSWYQQTPGQGLQFLFEYFSETQRNKGNFPGRFSGRQFSNSRSEMNVSTLELGDSALYLCASSLGGFATNEKLFFGSGTQLSVL.

This chain uses TRBV20-1 with TRBJ2-7; D not certain. The CDR3 has 13 residues. The V gene's germline CDR1 is DFQATT and CDR2 SNEGSKA (reference sequence). The V end was cut by 4 bases, the J end by 0 bases, with 10 bases between. Written as DNA, the CDR3 is TGCAGTGCTAATGACATAAGCTCCTACGAGCAGTACTTC. Protein product: CSANDISSYEQYF.

The chain has TRBV27 and TRBJ1-1; maybe TRBD1 (6 bases). The CDR3 has 15 amino acids. V was cut by 4 bases and J by 0 bases, with 12 bases left in between. Germline-derived CDR1 and CDR2 are MNHEY and SMNVEV (reference sequence). DNA for the CDR3: TGTGCCAGCAGTTCCGGACAGCTCATGAACACTGAAGCTTTCTTT. This translates into CASSSGQLMNTEAFF.

CDR3 sequence: CASMWGGKNIQYF. CDR3 in DNA: TGTGCCAGCATGTGGGGGGGCAAAAACATTCAGTACTTC. The chain combines TRBV25-1 with TRBJ2-4, with 7 bases matching TRBD2. This CDR3 comprises 13 residues. Germline V gene data show CDR1 as MGHDK and CDR2 as SYGVNS. The V segment lost 7 bases and the J segment 3 bases; nucleotides outside the gene matches: 3.

The chain has TRBV11-2 and TRBJ2-1; D may be TRBD2 (6 bases). The CDR3 is 15 residues long. With 5 bases removed from V and 4 bases from J, the gap between germline ends came to 15 bases. Per germline, CDR1 SGHAT and CDR2 FQNNGV. The CDR3 here is CASSQWGEKYNEQFF. Written as DNA, the CDR3 is TGTGCCAGCAGCCAGTGGGGGGAGAAATACAATGAGCAGTTCTTC.

This chain joins TRBV2 and TRBJ1-1; 10 bases map to TRBD1. The CDR3 length is 15 residues. Trimming took 6 bases from V and 6 from J; bases not matched to a gene: 10. Germline V CDR1 and CDR2: SNHLY, FYNNEI. This CDR3 is CASSQSPGTGAEAFF. DNA for the CDR3: TGTGCCAGCAGCCAATCCCCCGGGACAGGGGCTGAAGCTTTCTTT.

The CDR3 DNA reads TGTGCCAGCAGCCAAGACAGGTACAGGGTAGGAGCTTTCTTT. This codes for CASSQDRYRVGAFF. The chain links TRBV3-1 (or the pseudogene TRBV3-2) to TRBJ1-1; the D gene is possibly TRBD1 (6 bases). The CDR3 is 14 amino acids. Per the germline V gene, CDR1 is LGHDT and CDR2 is YNNKEL (reference sequence). V was shortened by 0 bases and J by 10 bases, with 15 bases between the two germline ends.

The chain uses TRBV18 and TRBJ1-5, with TRBD1 matching over 10 bases. CDR3 size: 14 residues. V trimming: 6 bases; J trimming: 6 bases; junction bases outside the gene matches: 5. In germline, CDR1 is KGHSH, CDR2 LQKENI. Here the CDR3 DNA reads TGTGCCAGCTCCACCGGGACAGGGGTTCAGCCCCAGCATTTT. Protein product: CASSTGTGVQPQHF.

The rearrangement uses TRBV5-1 and TRBJ2-5, with TRBD1 matching over 9 bases. The V gene end was trimmed by 0 bases and the J gene end by 4 bases; junction bases not matched to a gene: 4. The germline CDR1 and CDR2 sequences are SGHRS and YFSETQ. The CDR3 loop spans 15 amino acids. The CDR3 coding sequence is TGCGCCAGCAGCTTGGGAGGACAGGGGAGAGAGACCCAGTACTTC. Residues: CASSLGGQGRETQYF.

The chain carries TRBV18 and TRBJ2-5; the D gene could be TRBD1 or TRBD2 (5 bases each). The V gene lost 1 base and the J gene lost 4 bases, with 19 bases spanning the gap. The CDR3 runs 17 residues. CDR1 is KGHSH, CDR2 LQKENI, per germline. DNA of the CDR3: TGTGCCAGCTCACCACGTGGGACCAGCGACATTGGAGAGACCCAGTACTTC. This translates into CASSPRGTSDIGETQYF. The entire variable domain, with the rest obtained from reference TRBV18 and TRBJ2-5, is as follows: NAGVMQNPRHLVRRRGQEARLRCSPMKGHSHVYWYRQLPEEGLKFMVYLQKENIIDESGMPKERFSAEFPKEGPSILRIQQVVRGDSAAYFCASSPRGTSDIGETQYFGPGTRLLVL.